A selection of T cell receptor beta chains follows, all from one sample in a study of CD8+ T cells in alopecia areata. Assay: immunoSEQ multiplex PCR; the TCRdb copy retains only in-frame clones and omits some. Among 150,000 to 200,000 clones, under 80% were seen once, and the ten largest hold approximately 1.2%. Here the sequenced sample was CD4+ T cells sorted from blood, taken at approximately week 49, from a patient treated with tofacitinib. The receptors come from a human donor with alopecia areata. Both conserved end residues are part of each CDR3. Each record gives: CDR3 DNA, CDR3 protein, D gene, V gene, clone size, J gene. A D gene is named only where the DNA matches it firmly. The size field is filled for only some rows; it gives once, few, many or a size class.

CDR3nt: TGCAGCGTTGAGCGGGGGTATGGCTACACCTTC
CDR3aa: CSVERGYGYTF
d_gene: NA
v_gene: TRBV29-1
abundance: NA
j_gene: TRBJ1-2

CDR3nt: TGTGCCAGCAGGGGACAGGGATCAAATTCACCCCTCCACTTT
CDR3aa: CASRGQGSNSPLHF
d_gene: TRBD1
v_gene: TRBV9
abundance: few
j_gene: TRBJ1-6

CDR3nt: TGTGCCTGGAGTGGACAGGCAAATTCACCCCTCCACTTT
CDR3aa: CAWSGQANSPLHF
d_gene: NA
v_gene: TRBV30
abundance: NA
j_gene: TRBJ1-6

CDR3nt: TGTGCCTGGAGTGTCCTGGACGGGACCCAGTACTTC
CDR3aa: CAWSVLDGTQYF
d_gene: NA
v_gene: TRBV30
abundance: few
j_gene: TRBJ2-5

CDR3nt: TGCGCCAGCAGCCTTCTCTCGAACACCGGGGAGCTGTTTTTT
CDR3aa: CASSLLSNTGELFF
d_gene: NA
v_gene: TRBV4-3
abundance: NA
j_gene: TRBJ2-2

CDR3nt: TGCAGCGCCGTGATAGGACAGGGAGCTTTCTTT
CDR3aa: CSAVIGQGAFF
d_gene: TRBD1
v_gene: TRBV29-1
abundance: NA
j_gene: TRBJ1-1

CDR3nt: TGTGCCTGGACTGTGGGACGGTCCTCTGGAAACACCATATATTTT
CDR3aa: CAWTVGRSSGNTIYF
d_gene: NA
v_gene: TRBV30
abundance: many
j_gene: TRBJ1-3

CDR3nt: TGTGCCAGCAGCACCGGGATTAACTTTGGTTTT
CDR3aa: CASSTGINFGF
d_gene: NA
v_gene: TRBV6-6
abundance: NA
j_gene: TRBJ1-3

CDR3nt: TGCAGCGTTGGGTACACAGGGGGGAACATTCAGTACTTC
CDR3aa: CSVGYTGGNIQYF
d_gene: TRBD1
v_gene: TRBV29-1
abundance: NA
j_gene: TRBJ2-4

CDR3nt: TGTGCCAGTAGCTACAGGGAGTATAATTCACCCCTCCACTTT
CDR3aa: CASSYREYNSPLHF
d_gene: NA
v_gene: TRBV19
abundance: NA
j_gene: TRBJ1-6

CDR3nt: TGTGCCACCAGCAGAGATCACCGAGAAGTAGTGGCCAAAAACATTCAGTACTTC
CDR3aa: CATSRDHREVVAKNIQYF
d_gene: NA
v_gene: TRBV15
abundance: NA
j_gene: TRBJ2-4

CDR3nt: TGTGCCAGCAGCTTGGGCGCTGGGGGGGACGAGACCCAGTACTTC
CDR3aa: CASSLGAGGDETQYF
d_gene: TRBD2
v_gene: TRBV5-6
abundance: NA
j_gene: TRBJ2-5

CDR3nt: TGCAGCGTTGAAGGGACAGGGGGACGGGAGCAGTACTTC
CDR3aa: CSVEGTGGREQYF
d_gene: TRBD1
v_gene: TRBV29-1
abundance: NA
j_gene: TRBJ2-7

CDR3nt: TGTGCCAGAAGCTTGGGGAGCTGGGGGCAAGATACGAACACCGGGGAGCTGTTTTTT
CDR3aa: CARSLGSWGQDTNTGELFF
d_gene: NA
v_gene: TRBV5-3
abundance: NA
j_gene: TRBJ2-2

CDR3nt: TGTGCCAGCAGCTTGGTTGGGCCAGGTTCACCCCTCCACTTT
CDR3aa: CASSLVGPGSPLHF
d_gene: NA
v_gene: TRBV5-6
abundance: NA
j_gene: TRBJ1-6

CDR3nt: TGCGCCAGCAGCTTACCACAGGGGACGAACACCGGGGAGCTGTTTTTT
CDR3aa: CASSLPQGTNTGELFF
d_gene: TRBD1
v_gene: TRBV5-1
abundance: NA
j_gene: TRBJ2-2

CDR3nt: TGTGCCATCAGTGATCAAACAGATACGCAGTATTTT
CDR3aa: CAISDQTDTQYF
d_gene: NA
v_gene: TRBV10-3
abundance: NA
j_gene: TRBJ2-3

CDR3nt: TGTGCCAGCAGCCCCACGACAGGGCAAGTCTACGAGCAGTACTTC
CDR3aa: CASSPTTGQVYEQYF
d_gene: TRBD1
v_gene: TRBV9
abundance: NA
j_gene: TRBJ2-7

CDR3nt: TGTGCCTGGAGTGAAATCTATGGCTACACCTTC
CDR3aa: CAWSEIYGYTF
d_gene: NA
v_gene: TRBV30
abundance: NA
j_gene: TRBJ1-2

CDR3nt: TGTGCCAGCAGTTTATCACGTTTGGCAGGGGGTCAGCCCCAGCATTTT
CDR3aa: CASSLSRLAGGQPQHF
d_gene: TRBD1
v_gene: TRBV27
abundance: NA
j_gene: TRBJ1-5

CDR3nt: TGCAGCGCTGTTGGGGGGCAAGACTCTGGGGCCAACGTCCTGACTTTC
CDR3aa: CSAVGGQDSGANVLTF
d_gene: NA
v_gene: TRBV29-1
abundance: NA
j_gene: TRBJ2-6

CDR3nt: TGTGCCAGCAGTGTTTCATGGATTACTAATGAAAAACTGTTTTTT
CDR3aa: CASSVSWITNEKLFF
d_gene: NA
v_gene: TRBV6-1
abundance: NA
j_gene: TRBJ1-4

CDR3nt: TGTGCCAGCAGCCACAGGGGCCCTACGCAAGAGACCCAGTACTTC
CDR3aa: CASSHRGPTQETQYF
d_gene: TRBD1
v_gene: TRBV6-1
abundance: NA
j_gene: TRBJ2-5

CDR3nt: TGTGCCAGCAGTTTGTTTGATGCGAACACTGAAGCTTTCTTT
CDR3aa: CASSLFDANTEAFF
d_gene: NA
v_gene: TRBV7-6
abundance: NA
j_gene: TRBJ1-1